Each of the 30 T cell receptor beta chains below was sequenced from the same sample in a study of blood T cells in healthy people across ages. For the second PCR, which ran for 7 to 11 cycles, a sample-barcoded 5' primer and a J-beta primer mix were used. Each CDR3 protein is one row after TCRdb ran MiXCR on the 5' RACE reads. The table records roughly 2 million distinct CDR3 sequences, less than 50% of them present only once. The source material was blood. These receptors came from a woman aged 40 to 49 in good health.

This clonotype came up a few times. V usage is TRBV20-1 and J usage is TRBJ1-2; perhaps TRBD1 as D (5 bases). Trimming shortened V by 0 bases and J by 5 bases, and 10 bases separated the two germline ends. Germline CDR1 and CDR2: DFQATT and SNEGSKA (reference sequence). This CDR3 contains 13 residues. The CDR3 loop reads CSARDRGTYGYTF. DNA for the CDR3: TGCAGTGCTAGAGACCGAGGGACTTATGGCTACACCTTC.

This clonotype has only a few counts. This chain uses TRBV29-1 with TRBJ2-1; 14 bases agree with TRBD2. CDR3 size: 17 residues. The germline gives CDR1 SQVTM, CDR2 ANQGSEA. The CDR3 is CGGAGTSGGSSYNEQFF. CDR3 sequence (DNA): TGCGGGGGGGCCGGGACTAGCGGGGGTTCCTCCTACAATGAGCAGTTCTTC.

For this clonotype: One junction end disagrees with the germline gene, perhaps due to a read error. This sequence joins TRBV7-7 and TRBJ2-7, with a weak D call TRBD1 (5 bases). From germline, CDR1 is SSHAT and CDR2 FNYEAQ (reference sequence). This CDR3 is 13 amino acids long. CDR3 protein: CASSPQGKGEQYF. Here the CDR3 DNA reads TGTGCTAGCAGCCCCCAGGGTAAGGGCGAGCAGTACTTC. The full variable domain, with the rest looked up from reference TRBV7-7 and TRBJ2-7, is GAGVSQSPRYKVTKRGQDVTLRCDPISSHATLYWYQQALGQGPEFLTYFNYEAQPDKSGLPSDRFSAERPEGSISTLTIQRTEQRDSAMYRCASSPQGKGEQYFGPGTRLTVT.

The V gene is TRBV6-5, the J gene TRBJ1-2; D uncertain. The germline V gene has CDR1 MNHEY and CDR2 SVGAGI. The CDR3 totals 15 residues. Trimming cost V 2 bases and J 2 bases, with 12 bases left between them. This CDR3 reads CASSYGAPGNYGYTF. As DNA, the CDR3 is TGTGCCAGCAGTTACGGTGCCCCGGGAAACTATGGCTACACCTTC.

The CDR3 protein is CSVGNLGGRKDTQYF. CDR3 nucleotide sequence: TGCAGCGTCGGAAACCTCGGGGGGAGGAAAGATACGCAGTATTTT. This rearrangement joins TRBV29-1 to TRBJ2-3; TRBD2 agrees at 7 bases. Per germline, CDR1 SQVTM and CDR2 ANQGSEA. This CDR3 contains 15 residues. V shed 6 bases, J shed 5 bases, and the junction held 14 bases outside the gene matches.

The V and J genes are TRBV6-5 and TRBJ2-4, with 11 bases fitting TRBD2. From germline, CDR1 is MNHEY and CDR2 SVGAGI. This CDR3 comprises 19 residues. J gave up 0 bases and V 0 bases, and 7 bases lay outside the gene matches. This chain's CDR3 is CASSYSGLAGGIAKNIQYF. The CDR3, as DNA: TGTGCCAGCAGTTACTCCGGCTTAGCGGGGGGGATAGCCAAAAACATTCAGTACTTC.

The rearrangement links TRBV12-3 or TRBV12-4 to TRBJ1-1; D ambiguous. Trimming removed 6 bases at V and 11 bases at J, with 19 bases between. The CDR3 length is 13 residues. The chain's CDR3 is CASRAETRGFAFF. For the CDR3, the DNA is TGTGCCAGCAGGGCCGAAACCCGAGGGTTTGCTTTCTTT.

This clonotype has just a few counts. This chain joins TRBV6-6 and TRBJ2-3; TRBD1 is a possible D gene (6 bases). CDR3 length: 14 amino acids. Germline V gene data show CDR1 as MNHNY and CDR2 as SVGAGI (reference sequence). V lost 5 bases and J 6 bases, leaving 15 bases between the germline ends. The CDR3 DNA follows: TGTGCCAGCAGTACAGGGAGTCGAGGGGATACGCAGTATTTT. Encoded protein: CASSTGSRGDTQYF.

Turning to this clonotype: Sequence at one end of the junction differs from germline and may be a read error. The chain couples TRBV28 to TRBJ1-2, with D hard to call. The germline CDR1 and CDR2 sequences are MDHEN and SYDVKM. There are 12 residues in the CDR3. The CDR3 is CAGSTSAYGYTF. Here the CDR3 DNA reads TGTGCCGGCAGCACGTCGGCTTATGGCTACACCTTC.

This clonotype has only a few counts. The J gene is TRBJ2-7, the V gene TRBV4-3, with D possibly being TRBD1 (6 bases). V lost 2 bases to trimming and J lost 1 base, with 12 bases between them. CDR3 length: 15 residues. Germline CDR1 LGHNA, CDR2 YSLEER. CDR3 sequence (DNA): TGCGCCAGCAGCCAACTTATCGGACAGTCCTACGAGCAGTACTTC. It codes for CASSQLIGQSYEQYF.

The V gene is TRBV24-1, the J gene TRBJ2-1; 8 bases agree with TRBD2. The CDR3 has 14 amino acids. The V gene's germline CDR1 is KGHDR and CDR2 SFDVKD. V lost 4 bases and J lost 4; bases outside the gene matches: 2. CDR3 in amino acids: CATSEGGRYNEQFF. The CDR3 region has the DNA TGTGCCACCAGTGAGGGCGGGAGGTACAATGAGCAGTTCTTC.

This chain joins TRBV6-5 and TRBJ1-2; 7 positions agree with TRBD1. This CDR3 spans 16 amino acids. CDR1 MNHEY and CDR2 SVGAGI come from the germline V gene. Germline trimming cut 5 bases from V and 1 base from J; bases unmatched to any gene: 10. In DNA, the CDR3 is TGTGCCAGCAGTCGTAACCGGGACAGAGTTAACTATGGCTACACCTTC. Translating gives CASSRNRDRVNYGYTF.

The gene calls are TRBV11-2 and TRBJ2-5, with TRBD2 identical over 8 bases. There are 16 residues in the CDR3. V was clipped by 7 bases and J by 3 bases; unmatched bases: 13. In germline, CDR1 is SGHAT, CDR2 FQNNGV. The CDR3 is CASTLAPTSVEETQYF. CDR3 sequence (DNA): TGTGCCAGCACCCTCGCACCGACTAGCGTAGAAGAGACCCAGTACTTC.

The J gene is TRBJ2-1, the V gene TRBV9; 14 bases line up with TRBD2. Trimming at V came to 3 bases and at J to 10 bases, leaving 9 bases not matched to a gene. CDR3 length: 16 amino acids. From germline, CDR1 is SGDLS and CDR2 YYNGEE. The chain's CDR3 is CASSASGTSGGREQFF. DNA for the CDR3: TGTGCCAGCAGCGCCTCCGGGACTAGCGGGGGTAGGGAGCAGTTCTTC.

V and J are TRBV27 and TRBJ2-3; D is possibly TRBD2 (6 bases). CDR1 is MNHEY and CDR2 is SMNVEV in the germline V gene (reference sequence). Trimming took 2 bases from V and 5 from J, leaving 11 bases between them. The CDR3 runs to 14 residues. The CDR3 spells CASSLTPGGDTQYF. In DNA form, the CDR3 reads TGTGCCAGCAGTTTAACCCCCGGGGGAGATACGCAGTATTTT.

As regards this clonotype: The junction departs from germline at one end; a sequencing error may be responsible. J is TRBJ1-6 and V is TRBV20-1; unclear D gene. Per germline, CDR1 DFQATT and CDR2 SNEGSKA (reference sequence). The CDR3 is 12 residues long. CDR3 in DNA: TGCAGTGCTAGTTTGATGTATTCGCCCCCCCACTTT. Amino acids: CSASLMYSPPHF.

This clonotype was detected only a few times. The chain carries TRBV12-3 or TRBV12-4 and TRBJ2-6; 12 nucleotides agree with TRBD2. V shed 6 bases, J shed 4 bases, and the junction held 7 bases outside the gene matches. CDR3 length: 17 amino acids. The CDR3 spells CASSLTSGGPGANVLTF. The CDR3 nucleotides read TGTGCCAGCAGCCTGACTAGCGGGGGTCCAGGGGCCAACGTCCTGACTTTC.

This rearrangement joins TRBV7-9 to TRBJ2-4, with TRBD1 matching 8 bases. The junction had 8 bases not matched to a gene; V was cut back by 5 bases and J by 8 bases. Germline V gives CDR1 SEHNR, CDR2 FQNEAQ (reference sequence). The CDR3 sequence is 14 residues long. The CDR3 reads CASSMDRVLDIQYF. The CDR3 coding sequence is TGTGCCAGCAGCATGGACAGGGTGTTAGACATTCAGTACTTC.

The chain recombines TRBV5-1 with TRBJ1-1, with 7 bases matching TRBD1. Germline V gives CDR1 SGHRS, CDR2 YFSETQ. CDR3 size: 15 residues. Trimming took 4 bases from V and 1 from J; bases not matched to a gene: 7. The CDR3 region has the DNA TGCGCCAGCAGCCCGGGACAGAAGCGGAACACTGAAGCTTTCTTT. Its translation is CASSPGQKRNTEAFF.

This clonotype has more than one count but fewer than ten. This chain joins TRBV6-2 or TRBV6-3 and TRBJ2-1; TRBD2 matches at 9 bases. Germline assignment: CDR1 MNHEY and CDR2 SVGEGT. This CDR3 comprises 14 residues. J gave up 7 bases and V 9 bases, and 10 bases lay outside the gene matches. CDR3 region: CASLRGGTGNEQFF. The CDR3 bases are TGTGCCAGTCTGCGGGGGGGCACAGGGAATGAGCAGTTCTTC.

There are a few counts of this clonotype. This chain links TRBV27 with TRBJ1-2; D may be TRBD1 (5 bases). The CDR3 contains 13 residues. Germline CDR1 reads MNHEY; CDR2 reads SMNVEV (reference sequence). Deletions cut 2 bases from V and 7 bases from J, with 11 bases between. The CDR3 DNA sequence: TGTGCCAGCAGTTTAACGGGGACTGCTGGCTACACCTTC. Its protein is CASSLTGTAGYTF.

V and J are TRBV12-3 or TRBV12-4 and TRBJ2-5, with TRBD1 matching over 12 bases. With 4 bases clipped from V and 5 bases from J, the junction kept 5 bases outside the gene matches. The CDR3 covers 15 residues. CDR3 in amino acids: CASSWGTGGTETQYF. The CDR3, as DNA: TGTGCCAGCAGTTGGGGGACAGGGGGCACGGAGACCCAGTACTTC.

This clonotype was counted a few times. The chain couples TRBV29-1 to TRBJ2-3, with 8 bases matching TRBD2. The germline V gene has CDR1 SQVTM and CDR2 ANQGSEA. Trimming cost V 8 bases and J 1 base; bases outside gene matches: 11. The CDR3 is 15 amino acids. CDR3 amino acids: CSSSGPAGGTDTQYF. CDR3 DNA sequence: TGCAGCTCCTCAGGGCCAGCGGGGGGCACAGATACGCAGTATTTT.

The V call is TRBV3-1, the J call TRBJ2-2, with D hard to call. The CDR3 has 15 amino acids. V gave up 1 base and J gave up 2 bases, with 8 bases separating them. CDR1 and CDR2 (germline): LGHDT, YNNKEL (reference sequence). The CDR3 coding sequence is TGTGCCAGCAGCCAAGTTGCAGGAAACACCGGGGAGCTGTTTTTT. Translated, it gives CASSQVAGNTGELFF. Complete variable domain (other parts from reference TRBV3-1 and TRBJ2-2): DTAVSQTPKYLVTQMGNDKSIKCEQNLGHDTMYWYKQDSKKFLKIMFSYNNKELIINETVPNRFSPKSPDKAHLNLHINSLELGDSAVYFCASSQVAGNTGELFFGEGSRLTVL.

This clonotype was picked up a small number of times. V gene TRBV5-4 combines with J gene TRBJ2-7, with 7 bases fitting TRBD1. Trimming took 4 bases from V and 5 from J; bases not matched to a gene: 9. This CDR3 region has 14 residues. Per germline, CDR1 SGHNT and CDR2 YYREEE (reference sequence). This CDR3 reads CASSPSRTGHEQYF. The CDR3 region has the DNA TGTGCCAGCAGCCCCAGCAGGACAGGACACGAGCAGTACTTC.

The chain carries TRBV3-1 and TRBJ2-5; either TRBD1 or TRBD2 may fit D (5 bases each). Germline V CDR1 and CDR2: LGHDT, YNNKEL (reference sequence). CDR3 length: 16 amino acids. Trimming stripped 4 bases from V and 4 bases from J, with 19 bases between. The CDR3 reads CASSRELGTSRETQYF. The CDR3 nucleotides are TGTGCCAGCAGCCGAGAGTTAGGGACGTCGAGAGAGACCCAGTACTTC.

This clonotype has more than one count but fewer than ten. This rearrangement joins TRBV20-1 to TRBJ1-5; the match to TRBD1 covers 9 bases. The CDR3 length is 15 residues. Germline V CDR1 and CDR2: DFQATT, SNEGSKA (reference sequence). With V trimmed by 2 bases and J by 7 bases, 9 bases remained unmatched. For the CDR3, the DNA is TGCAGTGCTAGATTTGGACAGGGGAATGGACAGCCCCAGCATTTT. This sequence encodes CSARFGQGNGQPQHF.

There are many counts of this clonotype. The CDR3 sequence is CASSRLDEQYF. In DNA, the CDR3 is TGTGCCAGCAGCCGCCTTGACGAGCAGTACTTC. This chain links TRBV6-2 or TRBV6-3 with TRBJ2-7, with unresolved D. V shed 6 bases and J shed 5 bases, with 8 bases lying between them. This CDR3 spans 11 amino acids. The germline V gene has CDR1 MNHEY and CDR2 SVGEGT.

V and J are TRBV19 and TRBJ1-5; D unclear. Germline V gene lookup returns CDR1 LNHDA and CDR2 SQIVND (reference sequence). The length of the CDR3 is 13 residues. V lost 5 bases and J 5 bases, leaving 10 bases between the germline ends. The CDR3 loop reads CASSPATDQPQHF. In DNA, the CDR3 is TGTGCCAGTAGTCCCGCGACCGATCAGCCCCAGCATTTT.

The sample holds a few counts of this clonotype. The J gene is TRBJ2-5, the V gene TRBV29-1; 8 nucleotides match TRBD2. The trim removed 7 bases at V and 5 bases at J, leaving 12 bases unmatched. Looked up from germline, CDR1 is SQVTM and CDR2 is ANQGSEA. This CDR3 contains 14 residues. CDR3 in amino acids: CSANSGAFGETQYF. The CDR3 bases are TGCAGCGCTAATAGCGGGGCCTTCGGGGAGACCCAGTACTTC.